The 20 T cell receptor beta chains below all came from one sample that was sequenced in a study of cytomegalovirus exposure and HLA in healthy donors. Use of 60 Vbeta and 13 Jbeta primers characterized the PCR. Generated by immunoSEQ multiplex PCR, the TCRdb table keeps only in-frame clones and is missing some. The sample lists around 110,000 clones, about three fifths seen once, with under 9.5% in the top ten. Sequencing used PBMCs. These receptors originate from a woman aged 40 to 55 in good health and CMV-seropositive.

The CDR3 reads CASSSVPLAYNEQFF. CDR3 DNA sequence: TGTGCCAGCAGCTCAGTTCCACTAGCCTACAATGAGCAGTTCTTC. The rearrangement uses TRBV5-6 and TRBJ2-1; the D gene is possibly TRBD2 (5 bases). With 3 bases removed from V and 2 bases from J, the gap between germline ends came to 12 bases. The CDR3 is 15 residues long. Per germline, CDR1 SGHDT and CDR2 YYEEEE.

This chain connects TRBV9 to TRBJ2-2; 12 bases line up with TRBD2. CDR3 length: 19 residues. From germline, CDR1 is SGDLS and CDR2 YYNGEE. After removal of 0 bases from V and 3 bases from J, the junction contained 9 bases not matched to a gene. The CDR3 DNA reads as TGTGCCAGCAGCGTAGAATCGCGACTAGCGGGAGTGGACACCGGGGAGCTGTTTTTT. Protein sequence: CASSVESRLAGVDTGELFF.

The chain combines TRBV19 with TRBJ2-2; tentatively, D is TRBD2 (7 bases). The germline V and J ends were trimmed by 5 bases and 4 bases, with 14 bases remaining between them. This CDR3 comprises 15 residues. In germline, CDR1 is LNHDA, CDR2 SQIVND (reference sequence). CDR3 in DNA: TGTGCCAGTAGTGGGGGGGGGCGCGCCACCGGGGAGCTGTTTTTT. Residues: CASSGGGRATGELFF.

The chain recombines TRBV11-3 with TRBJ2-5; TRBD1 is a possible D gene (5 bases). The CDR3 covers 16 residues. CDR1 and CDR2 (germline): SGHNT, YENEEA. Trimming pared 4 bases from V and 1 base from J, leaving 16 bases between. The CDR3 sequence is CASSSFPGIPQETQYF. DNA for the CDR3: TGTGCCAGCAGCTCCTTCCCAGGGATTCCCCAAGAGACCCAGTACTTC.

Turning to this clone: The junction and the germline gene differ at one end; a read error may be behind it. The gene calls are TRBV7-9 and TRBJ2-3; tentatively, D is TRBD2 (5 bases). The CDR3 consists of 12 residues. Germline lookup yields CDR1 SEHNR and CDR2 FQNEAQ (reference sequence). CDR3 DNA sequence: TGTTCCAGCAGTCCCGGGGCAGATACGCAGTATTTT. Translation gives CSSSPGADTQYF.

In this sample, this clone turned up a few times. The rearrangement joins TRBV2 to TRBJ2-2; a possible D gene is TRBD1 (7 bases). V was clipped by 8 bases and J by 1 base, with 14 bases between them. The CDR3 has 15 residues. The germline CDR1 and CDR2 sequences are SNHLY and FYNNEI. CDR3 coding DNA: TGTGCCAGCGGGGGGACAGTGGGGAACACCGGGGAGCTGTTTTTT. As protein: CASGGTVGNTGELFF. Complete variable domain (other parts from reference TRBV2 and TRBJ2-2): EPEVTQTPSHQVTQMGQEVILRCVPISNHLYFYWYRQILGQKVEFLVSFYNNEISEKSEIFDDQFSVERPDGSNFTLKIRSTKLEDSAMYFCASGGTVGNTGELFFGEGSRLTVL.

The chain employs TRBV10-3 and TRBJ1-1, with D possibly being TRBD1 (5 bases). V lost 3 bases and J lost 3, with 8 bases in between. This CDR3 has 13 residues. Germline CDR1 is ENHRY and CDR2 is SYGVKD. This CDR3 is CAISEVRDTEAFF. CDR3 sequence (DNA): TGTGCCATCAGTGAAGTCAGGGACACTGAAGCTTTCTTT.

This clone was counted between two and nine times. The V gene is TRBV7-2, the J gene TRBJ1-5; maybe TRBD1 (6 bases). Trimming shortened V by 5 bases and J by 7 bases, and 15 bases separated the two germline ends. The CDR3 covers 14 residues. Germline CDR1 is SGHTA and CDR2 is FQGNSA. CDR3 loop: CASSPRGTEQPQHF. In DNA form, the CDR3 reads TGTGCCAGCAGCCCGAGGGGGACGGAACAGCCCCAGCATTTT.

The V call is TRBV27, the J call TRBJ1-1; 8 positions match TRBD1. This CDR3 contains 16 residues. Germline V lookup: CDR1 MNHEY, CDR2 SMNVEV (reference sequence). Unmatched junction bases numbered 7, after V lost 4 bases and J lost 0 bases. The CDR3 coding sequence is TGTGCCAGCAGTTCTCGGACAGGGACGATGAACACTGAAGCTTTCTTT. This gives the protein CASSSRTGTMNTEAFF.

The chain links TRBV7-2 to TRBJ2-1, with 9 positions matching TRBD2. In germline, CDR1 is SGHTA, CDR2 FQGNSA. V lost 5 bases, J lost 9 bases, and 14 bases stayed unmatched. The CDR3 runs 16 residues. The CDR3 DNA is TGTGCCAGCAGCCTTCTTGGGCTAGCGGGGTCTGGTGAGCAGTTCTTC. The encoded protein is CASSLLGLAGSGEQFF.

The genes are TRBV5-1 and TRBJ2-1, with 12 nucleotides matching TRBD2. CDR3 length: 17 amino acids. Germline V gene data show CDR1 as SGHRS and CDR2 as YFSETQ. The trim removed 4 bases at V and 1 base at J, leaving 6 bases unmatched. CDR3 coding DNA: TGCGCCAGCAGCAATCCGACTAGCGGGGGTTCCTACAATGAGCAGTTCTTC. Protein product: CASSNPTSGGSYNEQFF.

The chain couples TRBV28 to TRBJ1-2, with D possibly TRBD1 on 5 matching bases. CDR1 MDHEN and CDR2 SYDVKM come from the germline V gene. The CDR3 has 15 amino acids. The V and J ends lost 1 base and 5 bases respectively, with 14 bases between them. Here the CDR3 DNA reads TGTGCCAGCAGTTTATTTCAAGGGGCAGGGTATGGCTACACCTTC. It codes for CASSLFQGAGYGYTF.

The chain is built from TRBV28 and TRBJ2-5, with D tentatively TRBD2 (6 bases). The CDR3 runs to 14 residues. Germline loops: CDR1 MDHEN, CDR2 SYDVKM. Trimming took 6 bases from V and 4 from J, leaving 15 bases between them. DNA for the CDR3: TGTGCCAGCAGCTCACCGGAGGGCTTAGAGACCCAGTACTTC. Protein: CASSSPEGLETQYF.

The chain carries TRBV19 and TRBJ1-5; 8 positions agree with TRBD1. V gave up 3 bases and J gave up 5 bases; unmatched junction bases: 6. The CDR3 is 15 amino acids. Germline CDR1 and CDR2: LNHDA and SQIVND (reference sequence). CDR3 sequence: CASSIGGTGYQPQHF. CDR3 DNA: TGTGCCAGTAGTATTGGAGGGACAGGTTATCAGCCCCAGCATTTT.

This chain links TRBV30 with TRBJ1-2; 9 bases are a match to TRBD1. With V trimmed by 1 base and J by 8 bases, 5 bases remained unmatched. Per germline, CDR1 GTSNPN and CDR2 SVGIG (reference sequence). There are 13 residues in the CDR3. The DNA of the CDR3 is TGTGCCTGGAGTGGGACAGGGGATAGAGGCTACACCTTC. Translated: CAWSGTGDRGYTF.

This sequence joins TRBV10-1 and TRBJ2-7; 10 bases agree with TRBD1. There are 17 residues in the CDR3. With 1 base clipped from V and 3 bases from J, the junction kept 9 bases outside the gene matches. CDR1 WNHNN and CDR2 SYGVQD come from the germline V gene (reference sequence). Written as DNA, the CDR3 is TGCGCCAGCAGTGAGTTATCCGGGACAGGGGAAAACTACGAGCAGTACTTC. Protein sequence: CASSELSGTGENYEQYF.

This clone occurred many times. The chain carries TRBV5-1 and TRBJ2-3; 9 positions agree with TRBD2. The CDR3 is 12 amino acids. Trimming removed 5 bases from V and 5 bases from J; junction bases left unmatched: 0. Germline V CDR1 and CDR2: SGHRS, YFSETQ. The CDR3 DNA is TGCGCCAGCAGTAGCGGGAGAGATACGCAGTATTTT. Translating gives CASSSGRDTQYF.

The chain couples TRBV6-1 to TRBJ2-7; TRBD2 aligns across 14 bases. The CDR3 is 17 amino acids. Germline CDR1 reads MNHNS; CDR2 reads SASEGT. The V and J ends lost 2 bases and 6 bases, in that order; junction bases with no gene match: 9. The CDR3 sequence is CASSEKGTSGSHREQYF. The DNA of the CDR3 is TGTGCCAGCAGTGAAAAGGGGACTAGCGGGAGTCATCGCGAGCAGTACTTC.

A word on this clone: Germline is not matched at one junction end, which may reflect a read error. CDR3 residues: CAGSPVPLETQYF. For the CDR3, the DNA is TGTGCCGGCAGCCCCGTCCCCTTGGAGACCCAGTACTTC. The chain carries TRBV4-2 and TRBJ2-5; D unresolved. Germline V gene lookup returns CDR1 LGHNA and CDR2 YNFKEQ. The CDR3 is made up of 13 amino acids.

CDR3 in amino acids: CASIGTGYQPQHF. The CDR3 DNA follows: TGTGCCAGCATCGGGACAGGGTATCAGCCCCAGCATTTT. The chain carries TRBV6-1 and TRBJ1-5; 9 positions agree with TRBD1. The CDR3 is 13 amino acids. With 7 bases clipped from V and 5 bases from J, the junction kept 3 bases outside the gene matches. Germline V gene data show CDR1 as MNHNS and CDR2 as SASEGT.